The clone carrying this T cell receptor beta chain occurred many times. As yet, its antigen is unknown. These data belong to a study of CD8 T cells in ankylosing spondylitis. Study-level findings and limits: There was a TCR beta motif, made of several highly homologous variants, that appeared characteristic of ankylosing spondylitis blood. According to the report, clones linked to the disease were significantly enriched in matched synovial fluid samples taken from ankylosing spondylitis patients. Clones that were linked to disease were CD8+ and were relatively rare in peripheral blood.

V dropped 1 base and J dropped 9; count of bases not matched to a gene: 9. This CDR3 spans 15 amino acids. TCRdb re-called the 5' RACE reads through MiXCR, storing one row per CDR3 protein. The sample has 200,000 to 250,000 distinct CDR3 sequences, around 17% seen once. Sequenced input: blood, either unsorted or a sorted T cell fraction (not recorded which). This TCR was recovered from a male donor with ankylosing spondylitis. This chain joins TRBV12-3 or TRBV12-4 and TRBJ2-1; 7 bases agree with TRBD2. The CDR3 DNA follows: TGTGCCAGCAGTTTAGGCACGGCGGGAGCGCGTGAGCAGTTCTTC. Translated, it gives CASSLGTAGAREQFF.